This T cell receptor (beta chain) was sequenced for a study of PD-1 blockade in classical Hodgkin lymphoma. Sample time point: cycle 4 day 1 (C4D1), after 6 weeks of nivolumab. Brentuximab vedotin exposure varied among the patients, all of whom had relapsed after autologous stem cell transplantation. Patients reached a best response of complete response, partial response or progressive disease. The data were produced by immunoSEQ multiplex PCR, yet TCRdb's version contains in-frame clones alone and is incomplete. The sample carries 21,000 or so clones, approximately 87% recorded once. Study outcomes and limitations: Complete responders started with a diversity level that resembled newly diagnosed patients at baseline.

On this clone itself: What it recognizes is unknown.

Germline V gene data show CDR1 as LGHNA and CDR2 as YNFKEQ. With 2 bases clipped from V and 2 bases from J, the junction kept 10 bases outside the gene matches. The CDR3 length is 17 residues. The rearrangement links TRBV4-2 to TRBJ2-3; 7 nucleotides line up with TRBD2. The sequence was obtained from a human donor with classical Hodgkin lymphoma. The specimen was peripheral blood mononuclear cells (PBMCs), collected before the fourth cycle of nivolumab. The CDR3 region has the DNA TGTGCCAGCAGCCAATCCCGGGGAGGGTCCCACACAGATACGCAGTATTTT. Protein sequence: CASSQSRGGSHTDTQYF.